This T cell receptor beta chain was identified in a study of blood T cell repertoires in COVID-19. This table comes from immunoSEQ multiplex PCR, and its TCRdb copy is limited to in-frame clones, with some not included. The table lists roughly 100,000 clones, 84% of them singletons. The sample comprised peripheral blood. The receptor comes from a man in his 70s with active or convalescent COVID-19.

This CDR3 reads CASSVDGGPGNTIYF. In DNA form, the CDR3 reads TGTGCCAGCAGCGTGGATGGCGGTCCTGGAAACACCATATATTTT. V gene TRBV9 combines with J gene TRBJ1-3, with no clear D. The CDR3 runs to 15 residues. The V and J ends lost 2 bases and 2 bases respectively, with 11 bases between them. Germline-derived CDR1 and CDR2 are SGDLS and YYNGEE.